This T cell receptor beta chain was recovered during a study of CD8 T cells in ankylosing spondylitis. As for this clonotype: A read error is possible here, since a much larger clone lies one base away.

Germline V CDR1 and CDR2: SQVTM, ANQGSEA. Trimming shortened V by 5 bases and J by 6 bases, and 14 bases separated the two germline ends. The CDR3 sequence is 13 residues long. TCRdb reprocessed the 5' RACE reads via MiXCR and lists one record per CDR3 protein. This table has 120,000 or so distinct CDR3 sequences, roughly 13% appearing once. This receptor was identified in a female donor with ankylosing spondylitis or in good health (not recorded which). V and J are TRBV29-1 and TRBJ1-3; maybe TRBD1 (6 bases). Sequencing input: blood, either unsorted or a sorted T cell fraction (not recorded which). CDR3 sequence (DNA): TGCAGCGTTCGAGCAGGGGCCGAAAACACCATATATTTT. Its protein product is CSVRAGAENTIYF.